These 17 T cell receptor beta chains were sequenced from one sample in a study of cytomegalovirus exposure and HLA in healthy donors. Assay used: immunoSEQ multiplex PCR; TCRdb lists only in-frame clones, some missing. The sample has 150,000 to 200,000 clones; about 95% are singletons. The sequencing sample was made of PBMCs. The receptor source for this set is a woman between 18 and 29 years old in good health and CMV-seronegative.

V and J are TRBV5-1 and TRBJ2-5; no clear D gene. Per germline, CDR1 SGHRS and CDR2 YFSETQ. V was clipped by 2 bases and J by 4 bases, with 15 bases between them. The CDR3 length is 15 residues. The CDR3 protein is CASSLAANSGETQYF. CDR3 sequence (DNA): TGCGCCAGCAGCTTAGCAGCTAATTCGGGAGAGACCCAGTACTTC.

The chain carries TRBV30 and TRBJ1-3; D not certain. The V and J ends lost 2 bases and 0 bases respectively, with 14 bases between them. The CDR3 runs 16 residues. Germline CDR1 is GTSNPN and CDR2 is SVGIG (reference sequence). CDR3 in amino acids: CAWSNQAHFSGNTIYF. The CDR3 DNA reads TGTGCCTGGAGTAACCAGGCCCACTTCTCTGGAAACACCATATATTTT. The whole variable domain, remainder taken from reference TRBV30 and TRBJ1-3, is SQTIHQWPATLVQPVGSPLSLECTVEGTSNPNLYWYRQAAGRGLQLLFYSVGIGQISSEVPQNLSASRPQDRQFILSSKKLLLSDSGFYLCAWSNQAHFSGNTIYFGEGSWLTVV.

The chain links TRBV5-6 to TRBJ2-1; maybe TRBD2 (6 bases). Germline CDR1 reads SGHDT; CDR2 reads YYEEEE. The V and J ends lost 2 bases and 0 bases respectively, with 12 bases between them. The CDR3 is 16 residues long. CDR3 bases: TGTGCCAGCAGCTTTGCTAGCGTCGTCTCCTACAATGAGCAGTTCTTC. Translated, it gives CASSFASVVSYNEQFF.

This chain joins TRBV6-4 and TRBJ2-3; D gene unclear. CDR1 is MRHNA and CDR2 is SNTAGT in the germline V gene. The length of the CDR3 is 13 residues. The V end lost 6 bases, the J end lost 8 bases, and 15 bases lay between the germline ends. This CDR3 reads CASSEQAYATQYF. The DNA for the CDR3 is TGTGCCAGCAGCGAGCAAGCCTATGCTACGCAGTATTTT.

CDR3 in amino acids: CASSPWTGVIGGYTF. In DNA, the CDR3 is TGTGCCAGCAGCCCCTGGACAGGGGTTATCGGTGGCTACACCTTC. The chain uses TRBV7-9 and TRBJ1-2; 9 bases agree with TRBD1. The CDR3 contains 15 residues. Germline CDR1 and CDR2: SEHNR and FQNEAQ (reference sequence). The ends lost 5 bases at V and 7 bases at J; junction bases unmatched: 11.

This chain joins TRBV4-3 and TRBJ2-1, with 10 bases matching TRBD2. Germline CDR1 is LGHNA and CDR2 is YSLEER. After removal of 1 base from V and 7 bases from J, the junction contained 7 bases not matched to a gene. CDR3 length: 16 amino acids. In nucleotides, the CDR3 is TGCGCCAGCAGCCAAGTACAGCGGGGGGGCCTAAATGAGCAGTTCTTC. As protein: CASSQVQRGGLNEQFF.

The V gene is TRBV25-1, the J gene TRBJ2-3, with 9 bases identical to TRBD2. V lost 3 bases and J lost 6; bases outside the gene matches: 13. The germline CDR1 and CDR2 sequences are MGHDK and SYGVNS. This CDR3 is built from 17 residues. CDR3 sequence reads: CASSDPKSGGFLDTQYF. DNA of the CDR3: TGTGCCAGCAGTGACCCAAAGAGCGGGGGGTTCCTGGATACGCAGTATTTT.

J is TRBJ2-3 and V is TRBV7-9, with D hard to call. Trimming took 8 bases from V and 4 from J, leaving 19 bases between them. From germline, CDR1 is SEHNR and CDR2 FQNEAQ (reference sequence). The CDR3 is made up of 15 amino acids. The CDR3 region is CASGSGRLSADTQYF. The CDR3 region has the DNA TGTGCCAGCGGTAGTGGCAGGCTTTCGGCAGATACGCAGTATTTT.

The chain recombines TRBV6-5 with TRBJ1-2; D may be TRBD1 (6 bases). V lost 4 bases to trimming and J lost 3 bases, with 9 bases between them. CDR1 MNHEY and CDR2 SVGAGI come from the germline V gene. This CDR3 has 13 amino acids. This CDR3 reads CASSFSGDYGYTF. The CDR3 coding sequence is TGTGCCAGCAGTTTTTCAGGGGACTATGGCTACACCTTC.

The V gene is TRBV6-6, the J gene TRBJ1-1; D might be TRBD1 (5 bases). V lost 4 bases, J lost 4 bases, and 13 bases lay in between. The CDR3 loop spans 14 amino acids. Germline loops: CDR1 MNHNY, CDR2 SVGAGI (reference sequence). The CDR3 DNA sequence: TGTGCCAGCAGTTCGTTCACGGGGGGCACTGAAGCTTTCTTT. This translates into CASSSFTGGTEAFF.

The gene calls are TRBV7-9 and TRBJ1-2, with 10 bases that match TRBD1. The CDR3 has 17 amino acids. Unmatched junction bases numbered 4, after V lost 0 bases and J lost 0 bases. From germline, CDR1 is SEHNR and CDR2 FQNEAQ (reference sequence). CDR3 bases: TGTGCCAGCAGCTTAGCCGGACAGGGGGTAGCTAACTATGGCTACACCTTC. Protein product: CASSLAGQGVANYGYTF.

This clone was recorded only once. The rearrangement joins TRBV9 to TRBJ2-5; the D gene is possibly TRBD1 (6 bases). Deletions cut 2 bases from V and 0 bases from J, with 8 bases between. Per the germline V gene, CDR1 is SGDLS and CDR2 is YYNGEE. The length of the CDR3 is 14 residues. CDR3: CASSVRDNQETQYF. In DNA, the CDR3 is TGTGCCAGCAGCGTTCGGGACAACCAAGAGACCCAGTACTTC.

V and J are TRBV7-8 and TRBJ1-2, with D uncertain. The CDR3 extends over 15 amino acids. CDR1 SGHVS and CDR2 FQNEAQ come from the germline V gene. V was trimmed by 2 bases and J by 4 bases, leaving 14 bases between them. The CDR3 loop reads CASSLWRVSPYGYTF. The CDR3 DNA reads TGTGCCAGCAGCTTATGGAGGGTTTCTCCCTATGGCTACACCTTC.

The chain recombines TRBV7-2 with TRBJ1-1, with 10 nucleotides matching TRBD1. The CDR3 consists of 14 residues. The germline CDR1 and CDR2 sequences are SGHTA and FQGNSA. The J segment lost 3 bases and the V segment lost 4 bases, leaving 2 bases of the junction unmatched. This CDR3 is CASSWGTGDTEAFF. The CDR3 DNA reads TGTGCCAGCAGCTGGGGGACAGGGGACACTGAAGCTTTCTTT.

This clone was detected once. This sequence joins TRBV9 and TRBJ2-6, with 7 bases matching TRBD1. Germline CDR1 SGDLS, CDR2 YYNGEE. CDR3 size: 18 residues. V was pared by 4 bases and J by 2 bases, with 12 bases of the junction left unmatched. The CDR3 loop reads CASSFQTGKSAGANVLTF. The CDR3, as DNA: TGTGCCAGCAGCTTTCAGACAGGGAAGTCGGCTGGGGCCAACGTCCTGACTTTC.

The chain has TRBV19 and TRBJ2-3; 9 bases match TRBD1. V lost 4 bases, J lost 2 bases, and 7 bases stayed unmatched. Germline V gives CDR1 LNHDA, CDR2 SQIVND (reference sequence). CDR3 length: 16 residues. The CDR3, as DNA: TGTGCCAGTAGTAGGCCTCGGACAGGGGCCACAGATACGCAGTATTTT. Translating gives CASSRPRTGATDTQYF.

The chain recombines TRBV6-1 with TRBJ2-7; 8 bases fit TRBD2. Germline V gene lookup returns CDR1 MNHNS and CDR2 SASEGT. Trimming at V came to 0 bases and at J to 3 bases, leaving 7 bases not matched to a gene. This CDR3 is built from 16 residues. CDR3 in DNA: TGTGCCAGCAGTGAAGCAATGCGGGGGGAATTCTACGAGCAGTACTTC. This codes for CASSEAMRGEFYEQYF.